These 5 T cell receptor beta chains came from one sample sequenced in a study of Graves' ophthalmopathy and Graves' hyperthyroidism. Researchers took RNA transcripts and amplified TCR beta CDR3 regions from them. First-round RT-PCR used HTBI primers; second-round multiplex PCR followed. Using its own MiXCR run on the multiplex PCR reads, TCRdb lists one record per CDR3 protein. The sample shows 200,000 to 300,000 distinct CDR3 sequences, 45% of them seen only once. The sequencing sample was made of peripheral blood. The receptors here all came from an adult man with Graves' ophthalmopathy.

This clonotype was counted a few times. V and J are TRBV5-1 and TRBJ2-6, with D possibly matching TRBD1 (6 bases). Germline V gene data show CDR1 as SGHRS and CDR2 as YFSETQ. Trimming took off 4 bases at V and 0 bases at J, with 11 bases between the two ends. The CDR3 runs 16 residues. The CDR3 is CASSTRQDSGANVLTF. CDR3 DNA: TGCGCCAGCAGCACGAGACAGGACTCTGGGGCCAACGTCCTGACTTTC.

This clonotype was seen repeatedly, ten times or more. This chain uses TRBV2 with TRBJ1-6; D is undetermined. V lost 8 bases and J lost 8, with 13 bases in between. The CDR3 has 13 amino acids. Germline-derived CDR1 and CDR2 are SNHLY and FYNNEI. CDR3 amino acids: CASLDPGDSPLHF. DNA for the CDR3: TGTGCCAGCCTAGACCCTGGAGATTCACCCCTCCACTTT.

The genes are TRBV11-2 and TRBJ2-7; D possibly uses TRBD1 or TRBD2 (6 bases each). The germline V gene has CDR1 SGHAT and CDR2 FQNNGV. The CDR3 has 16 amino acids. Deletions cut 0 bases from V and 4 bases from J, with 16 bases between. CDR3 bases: TGTGCCAGCAGCTTAGATCTCACCAGGGGAGGTTACGAGCAGTACTTC. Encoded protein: CASSLDLTRGGYEQYF.

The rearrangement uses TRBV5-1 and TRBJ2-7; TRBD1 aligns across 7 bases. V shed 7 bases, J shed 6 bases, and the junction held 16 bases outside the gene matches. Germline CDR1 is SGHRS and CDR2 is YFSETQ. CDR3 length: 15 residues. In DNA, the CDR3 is TGCGCCAGCGGACTGTTGACAGGGCGAGGTGGCGAGCAGTACTTC. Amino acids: CASGLLTGRGGEQYF.

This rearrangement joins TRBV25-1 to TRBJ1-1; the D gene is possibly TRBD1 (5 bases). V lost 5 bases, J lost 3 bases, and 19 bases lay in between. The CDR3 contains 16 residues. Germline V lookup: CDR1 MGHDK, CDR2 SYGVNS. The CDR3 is CASSRTRPVGDTEAFF. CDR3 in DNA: TGTGCCAGCAGTCGTACCCGCCCCGTAGGGGACACTGAAGCTTTCTTT.